This TCR beta chain derives from a study of blood T cell repertoires in COVID-19. Study-wide background: Acute-phase and convalescent COVID-19 samples originated in the United States, Italy and Spain. PBMCs, B-cell-depleted T cells, or T cells were the source of the cDNA or gDNA that made up the material.

After removal of 1 base from V and 4 bases from J, the junction contained 4 bases not matched to a gene. The V gene's germline CDR1 is SGHTA and CDR2 FQGTGA. The CDR3 loop spans 15 amino acids. As handled by the study authors: Amplification of reference gene primers was used by the study to estimate nucleated cell counts. The protocol was immunoSEQ multiplex PCR, while the TCRdb copy is restricted to in-frame clones and leaves out a portion. Clone size and V and J calls were adopted from that table, with D and trimming inferred from the DNA. The data contain hundreds of thousands of clones, almost 85% of them singletons.

This TCR was sampled from a woman of 80 years or more with acute or convalescent COVID-19. Sequencing used peripheral blood. This chain joins TRBV7-3 and TRBJ1-1, with TRBD1 matching 9 bases. The CDR3 DNA is TGTGCCAGCAGCTTAAAAGGACAGGGGAGCACTGAAGCTTTCTTT. This codes for CASSLKGQGSTEAFF.